The 30 T cell receptor beta chains below were found in one sample sequenced in a study of T-cell reconstitution after alpha-beta-depleted transplantation in children. For TCRbeta, the library was prepared with unique molecular identifiers. Each CDR3 protein gets one entry after TCRdb re-called the PCR reads with MiXCR. There are 640,000 or so distinct CDR3 sequences in the sample; 16% occur only once, and approximately 1.1% lies in the top ten. Source: PBMCs from the stem cell graft donor, taken from the stem cell graft. The receptors come from a human donor who donated a stem cell graft to a child with acute myeloid leukemia.

This clonotype was counted at least ten times. V and J are TRBV20-1 and TRBJ2-7, with D possibly being TRBD1 (6 bases). The V gene's germline CDR1 is DFQATT and CDR2 SNEGSKA (reference sequence). The CDR3 has 14 residues. Trimming left V 0 bases short and J 5 bases short, with 14 bases between. For the CDR3, the DNA is TGCAGTGCTAGAGATCGAACAGGGAAGAACGAGCAGTACGTC. It is translated as CSARDRTGKNEQYV.

The chain is built from TRBV28 and TRBJ1-1, with 9 bases fitting TRBD1. This CDR3 region has 14 residues. Germline loops: CDR1 MDHEN, CDR2 SYDVKM. The J segment lost 4 bases and the V segment lost 7 bases, leaving 7 bases of the junction unmatched. The CDR3 loop reads CASIPGQGITEAFF. The CDR3 nucleotides read TGTGCCAGCATTCCCGGACAGGGGATCACTGAAGCTTTCTTT.

The chain uses TRBV15 and TRBJ2-6, with D possibly matching TRBD1 (5 bases). In germline, CDR1 is LNHNV, CDR2 YYDKDF (reference sequence). This CDR3 comprises 17 residues. V was cut by 5 bases and J by 0 bases, with 14 bases left in between. CDR3 protein: CATSGSTVGSGANVLTF. The CDR3, as DNA: TGTGCCACCAGCGGATCGACAGTGGGCTCTGGGGCCAACGTCCTGACTTTC.

The chain employs TRBV6-1 and TRBJ1-1, with D perhaps matching TRBD1 (5 bases). Germline V gives CDR1 MNHNS, CDR2 SASEGT. The CDR3 totals 13 residues. Trimming took 5 bases from V and 2 from J, leaving 9 bases between them. The CDR3 reads CASSQQENTEAFF. The CDR3 nucleotides read TGTGCCAGCAGTCAACAGGAAAACACTGAAGCTTTCTTT.

The table lists this clonotype with a count of one. The chain recombines TRBV30 with TRBJ2-7, with D perhaps TRBD2 (6 bases). The CDR3 runs to 15 residues. Germline CDR1 reads GTSNPN; CDR2 reads SVGIG (reference sequence). V gave up 1 base and J gave up 6 bases, with 19 bases separating them. In DNA form, the CDR3 reads TGTGCCTGGAGTGACATGAGGGTCCGGAGGGGCGAGCAGTACTTC. Translating it yields CAWSDMRVRRGEQYF.

V gene TRBV13 combines with J gene TRBJ2-7; D unclear. From germline, CDR1 is PRHDT and CDR2 FYEKMQ (reference sequence). The CDR3 totals 17 residues. V lost 4 bases to trimming and J lost 0 bases, with 19 bases between them. The DNA of the CDR3 is TGTGCCAGCAGCTACCAAACAGCGAGCCATAGCTCCTACGAGCAGTACTTC. Translated, it gives CASSYQTASHSSYEQYF.

With respect to this clonotype: The DNA is left out, because the CDR3 cannot be placed on it with certainty; the CDR3 is given as TCRdb lists it. The rearrangement links TRBV28 to TRBJ2-5; TRBD1 is taken as the D call from the table, unchecked against the DNA. Per the germline V gene, CDR1 is MDHEN and CDR2 is SYDVKM. From its first to its last residue, the CDR3 has 14 amino acids. CDR3 sequence reads: CASSFLAGDETQYF.

This clonotype was counted many times. V gene TRBV20-1 combines with J gene TRBJ2-5, with 8 positions matching TRBD2. Germline CDR1 and CDR2: DFQATT and SNEGSKA (reference sequence). This CDR3 region has 13 residues. Losses at the gene ends were 5 bases for V and 0 bases for J; bases not matched to a gene: 2. Here the CDR3 DNA reads TGCAGTGCTTTCGGGGGGGACCAAGAGACCCAGTACTTC. This gives the protein CSAFGGDQETQYF.

Only a few counts were recorded for this clonotype. The chain couples TRBV10-3 to TRBJ2-3; 7 bases fit TRBD2. Germline V lookup: CDR1 ENHRY, CDR2 SYGVKD. With 8 bases clipped from V and 1 base from J, the junction kept 9 bases outside the gene matches. This CDR3 is built from 15 residues. The CDR3, as DNA: TGTGCCATCGCGACGGGTGCGGGGGGCACAGATACGCAGTATTTT. Translated: CAIATGAGGTDTQYF.

This chain connects TRBV20-1 to TRBJ2-1, with TRBD2 identical over 9 bases. This CDR3 has 15 residues. Germline V lookup: CDR1 DFQATT, CDR2 SNEGSKA (reference sequence). Written as DNA, the CDR3 is TGCACCGCAGGTGTCATAGCGGGGGAGTACAATGAGCAGTTCTTC. It translates to CTAGVIAGEYNEQFF.

At least ten counts were recorded for this clonotype. The rearrangement links TRBV29-1 to TRBJ2-1, with 9 bases aligning to TRBD1. Germline lookup yields CDR1 SQVTM and CDR2 ANQGSEA. The CDR3 is made up of 14 amino acids. Germline trimming cut 6 bases from V and 1 base from J; bases unmatched to any gene: 4. CDR3 sequence (DNA): TGCAGCGTCAAAGGACAGGGGTCCTACAATGAGCAGTTCTTC. It yields the protein CSVKGQGSYNEQFF.

The V and J genes are TRBV5-1 and TRBJ1-1, with 9 bases lining up with TRBD1. CDR3 size: 15 residues. Trimming removed 3 bases from V and 6 bases from J; junction bases left unmatched: 9. Germline lookup yields CDR1 SGHRS and CDR2 YFSETQ. The CDR3 reads CASSWQAGTGSEAFF. The CDR3 region has the DNA TGCGCCAGCAGCTGGCAGGCCGGGACAGGGTCTGAAGCTTTCTTT.

The V call is TRBV5-1, the J call TRBJ2-3, with 11 bases lining up with TRBD2. Trimming took 3 bases from V and 1 from J; bases not matched to a gene: 7. This CDR3 region has 17 residues. Germline V CDR1 and CDR2: SGHRS, YFSETQ. CDR3 residues: CASSSGLAGSGTDTQYF. The CDR3 region has the DNA TGCGCCAGCAGCTCCGGACTAGCGGGTTCGGGCACAGATACGCAGTATTTT.

There are many counts of this clonotype. This rearrangement joins TRBV5-5 to TRBJ2-2, with 10 bases fitting TRBD1. The V gene's germline CDR1 is SGHKS and CDR2 YYEKEE (reference sequence). V was pared by 3 bases and J by 4 bases, with 6 bases of the junction left unmatched. CDR3 length equals 16 residues. The CDR3 DNA is TGTGCCAGCAGCTCCAGACAGGGGGCGGGCACCGGGGAGCTGTTTTTT. Translating gives CASSSRQGAGTGELFF.

This clonotype was seen many times. The CDR3 reads CSARDDRGSEQYF. CDR3 bases: TGCAGTGCTAGAGACGACAGGGGAAGCGAGCAGTACTTC. V gene TRBV20-1 combines with J gene TRBJ2-7; 8 bases align to TRBD1. The V and J ends lost 0 bases and 6 bases, in that order; junction bases with no gene match: 4. CDR1 DFQATT and CDR2 SNEGSKA come from the germline V gene (reference sequence). CDR3 size: 13 residues.

This clonotype was counted at least ten times. This chain uses TRBV20-1 with TRBJ1-6, with D perhaps TRBD1 (5 bases). The V end lost 4 bases, the J end lost 5 bases, and 15 bases lay between the germline ends. The V gene's germline CDR1 is DFQATT and CDR2 SNEGSKA (reference sequence). CDR3 length: 15 residues. The chain's CDR3 is CSATGGTFDNSPLHF. Written as DNA, the CDR3 is TGCAGTGCTACCGGGGGGACCTTTGATAATTCACCCCTCCACTTT.

The chain carries TRBV7-2 and TRBJ2-1; TRBD2 matches at 9 bases. The V gene end was trimmed by 3 bases and the J gene end by 3 bases; junction bases not matched to a gene: 6. The CDR3 sequence is 16 residues long. Germline lookup yields CDR1 SGHTA and CDR2 FQGNSA. CDR3 loop: CASSFSSGGVYNEQFF. The CDR3, as DNA: TGTGCCAGCAGCTTTAGTAGCGGGGGTGTCTACAATGAGCAGTTCTTC.

This clonotype was observed a few times. This sequence joins TRBV5-1 and TRBJ2-3, with 7 nucleotides matching TRBD1. The V and J ends lost 4 bases and 1 base, in that order; junction bases with no gene match: 15. CDR3 size: 18 residues. The germline V gene has CDR1 SGHRS and CDR2 YFSETQ. The DNA of the CDR3 is TGCGCCAGCAGCCCTAGGGCGGTAGACAGGGCCGGCACAGATACGCAGTATTTT. Its protein is CASSPRAVDRAGTDTQYF.

The chain recombines TRBV6-1 with TRBJ2-7; no reliable D call. The CDR3 loop spans 13 amino acids. Per the germline V gene, CDR1 is MNHNS and CDR2 is SASEGT. V lost 1 base and J 2 bases, leaving 6 bases between the germline ends. The CDR3 protein is CASSEGQPYEQYV. CDR3 in DNA: TGTGCCAGCAGTGAAGGGCAGCCCTACGAGCAGTACGTC.

This clonotype showed up just a few times. The rearrangement joins TRBV15 to TRBJ1-2; TRBD1 is a possible D gene (6 bases). This CDR3 contains 15 residues. Trimming cost V 3 bases and J 4 bases, with 15 bases left between them. In germline, CDR1 is LNHNV, CDR2 YYDKDF (reference sequence). CDR3 DNA sequence: TGTGCCACCAGCAGGGCTACAGGGCTCGGCTATGGCTACACCTTC. It specifies CATSRATGLGYGYTF.

The rearrangement links TRBV13 to TRBJ2-1; no firm D call. Germline lookup yields CDR1 PRHDT and CDR2 FYEKMQ (reference sequence). The CDR3 sequence is 13 residues long. Trimming removed 1 base at V and 5 bases at J, with 6 bases between. This CDR3 reads CASSLASHNEQFF. The CDR3 nucleotides read TGTGCCAGCAGCTTAGCGTCCCACAATGAGCAGTTCTTC.

The chain employs TRBV6-1 and TRBJ1-1; D is undetermined. This CDR3 comprises 16 residues. Per the germline V gene, CDR1 is MNHNS and CDR2 is SASEGT. The V gene lost 5 bases and the J gene lost 0 bases, with 16 bases spanning the gap. CDR3 amino acids: CASSPHGGDLNTEAFF. The CDR3 DNA reads as TGTGCCAGCAGTCCGCACGGCGGGGATCTGAACACTGAAGCTTTCTTT.

The J gene is TRBJ2-3, the V gene TRBV7-3; 9 bases agree with TRBD2. Germline V gene lookup returns CDR1 SGHTA and CDR2 FQGTGA. This CDR3 spans 15 amino acids. The junction had 6 bases not matched to a gene; V was cut back by 4 bases and J by 4 bases. In DNA, the CDR3 is TGTGCCAGCAGCTATGGCGGGGGGGCATCAGATACGCAGTATTTT. The encoded protein is CASSYGGGASDTQYF.

Ten or more counts support this clonotype. This chain joins TRBV20-1 and TRBJ1-2; 7 bases map to TRBD1. Germline V CDR1 and CDR2: DFQATT, SNEGSKA (reference sequence). V shed 6 bases, J shed 4 bases, and the junction held 5 bases outside the gene matches. The CDR3 spans 12 residues. The CDR3 region has the DNA TGCAGTGCATCGACAGGGATCTATGGCTACACCTTC. Translating gives CSASTGIYGYTF.

At least ten counts were recorded for this clonotype. The rearrangement links TRBV5-6 to TRBJ1-6; TRBD1 agrees at 7 bases. V was pared by 2 bases and J by 9 bases, with 11 bases of the junction left unmatched. Germline V gene sequence: CDR1 SGHDT, CDR2 YYEEEE. This CDR3 region has 16 residues. The CDR3, as DNA: TGTGCCAGCAGCTTTCTTTCTGGGACAGTGATTTCACCCCTCCACTTT. The encoded protein is CASSFLSGTVISPLHF.

This clonotype was counted at least ten times. The chain recombines TRBV4-2 with TRBJ2-1, with TRBD2 matching 11 bases. Germline loops: CDR1 LGHNA, CDR2 YNFKEQ. The V and J ends lost 3 bases and 5 bases, in that order; junction bases with no gene match: 6. The CDR3 runs to 16 residues. In DNA, the CDR3 is TGTGCCAGCAGCCAGGGGCTAGCGGGGGGAAACAATGAGCAGTTCTTC. Translating gives CASSQGLAGGNNEQFF.

This clonotype has at least ten counts. This rearrangement joins TRBV20-1 to TRBJ2-7; 7 nucleotides align to TRBD2. This CDR3 comprises 12 residues. The germline V gene has CDR1 DFQATT and CDR2 SNEGSKA (reference sequence). J gave up 0 bases and V 6 bases, and 2 bases lay outside the gene matches. CDR3 residues: CSALADSYEQYF. The CDR3 DNA is TGCAGTGCGCTAGCGGACTCCTACGAGCAGTACTTC.

This clonotype has ten or more counts. The CDR3 region is CASSQVHPAGGIDTQYF. Written as DNA, the CDR3 is TGTGCCAGCAGCCAAGTACATCCAGCGGGGGGAATAGATACGCAGTATTTT. The chain carries TRBV4-2 and TRBJ2-3; 9 bases align to TRBD2. Trimming at V came to 1 base and at J to 5 bases, leaving 10 bases not matched to a gene. The CDR3 runs to 17 residues. CDR1 LGHNA and CDR2 YNFKEQ come from the germline V gene.

This clonotype was counted ten times or more. The rearrangement joins TRBV6-5 to TRBJ1-2, with D maybe TRBD1 (5 bases). V was cut by 4 bases and J by 8 bases, with 17 bases left in between. Germline V gene lookup returns CDR1 MNHEY and CDR2 SVGAGI. There are 14 residues in the CDR3. The CDR3 protein is CASSSWGRGGGYTF. CDR3 in DNA: TGTGCCAGCAGTTCCTGGGGACGTGGAGGAGGCTACACCTTC.

This clonotype was recorded at least ten times. The gene calls are TRBV7-2 and TRBJ2-1, with 9 bases matching TRBD2. The CDR3 extends over 16 amino acids. Germline CDR1 is SGHTA and CDR2 is FQGNSA. J gave up 4 bases and V 6 bases, and 10 bases lay outside the gene matches. CDR3 nucleotides: TGTGCCAGCAGTTCTCGGTTGCGGGGGGGATACAATGAGCAGTTCTTC. Its translation is CASSSRLRGGYNEQFF.